This T cell receptor beta chain emerged from a study of Ad26.COV2.S vaccination and SARS-CoV-2 variants. On the study more broadly: A COV1001 Ad26.COV2.S trial-arm participant provided the sample.

Assay used: immunoSEQ multiplex PCR; TCRdb lists only in-frame clones, some missing. Seen here are around 300,000 clones, approximately 86% observed once, and the top ten hold over 8.5%. General study findings and limits: Participants given vaccine showed non-spike TCR breadth similar to that of placebo recipients.

As regards this clone: Its antigen is undetermined.

Indicated treatment: roughly 19 received Ad26.COV2.S at low or high dose, single or two shots; about 5 received placebo; per-sample allocation not given. Day 63 after the first vaccine or placebo injection was the time point for sampling. Boston hosted the donor, who was an adult aged 18-55 years. What was given as vaccine was an Ad26 vector encoding Wuhan-strain SARS-CoV-2 spike. The V end was cut by 3 bases, the J end by 0 bases, with 18 bases between. CDR3 size: 18 residues. CDR1 is SGHNT and CDR2 is YENEEA in the germline V gene. The sample in question was peripheral blood, obtained in a trial of Ad26.COV2.S vaccine versus placebo. The rearrangement uses TRBV11-3 and TRBJ2-1; D perhaps matches TRBD2 (6 bases). This clonotype was sampled from a person aged 18-60 years who received the Ad26.COV2.S COVID-19 vaccine or a placebo. CDR3 coding DNA: TGTGCCAGCAGCTTGGGACTGACGGCCGTGGGCTCCTACAATGAGCAGTTCTTC. It translates to CASSLGLTAVGSYNEQFF.